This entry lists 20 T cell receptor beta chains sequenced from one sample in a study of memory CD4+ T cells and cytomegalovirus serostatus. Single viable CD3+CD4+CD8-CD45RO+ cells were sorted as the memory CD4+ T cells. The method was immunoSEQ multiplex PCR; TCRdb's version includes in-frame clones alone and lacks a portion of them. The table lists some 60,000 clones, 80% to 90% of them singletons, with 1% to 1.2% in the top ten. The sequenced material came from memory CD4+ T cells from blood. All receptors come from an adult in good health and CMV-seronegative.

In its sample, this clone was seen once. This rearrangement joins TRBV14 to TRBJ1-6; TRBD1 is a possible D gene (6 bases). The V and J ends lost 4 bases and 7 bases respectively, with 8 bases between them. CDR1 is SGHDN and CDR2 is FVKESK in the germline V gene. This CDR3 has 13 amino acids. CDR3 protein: CASSLQGNSPLHF. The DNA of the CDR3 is TGTGCCAGCAGCCTACAGGGAAATTCACCCCTCCACTTT.

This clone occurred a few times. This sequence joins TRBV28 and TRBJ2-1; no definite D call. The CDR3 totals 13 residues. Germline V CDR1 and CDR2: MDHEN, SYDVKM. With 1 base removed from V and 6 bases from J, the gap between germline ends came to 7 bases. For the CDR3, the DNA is TGTGCCAGCAGTTTATCCGGATTCAATGAGCAGTTCTTC. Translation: CASSLSGFNEQFF.

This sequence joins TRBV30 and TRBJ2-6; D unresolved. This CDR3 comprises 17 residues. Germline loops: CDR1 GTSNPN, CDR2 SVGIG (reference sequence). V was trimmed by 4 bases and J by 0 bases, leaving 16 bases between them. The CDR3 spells CAWNGQGLRSGANVLTF. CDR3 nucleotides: TGTGCCTGGAACGGTCAAGGGCTCCGCTCTGGGGCCAACGTCCTGACTTTC.

CDR3 sequence (DNA): TGCAGCGTCCTAACAGGGGATGAACAGCCCCAGCATTTT. Its protein is CSVLTGDEQPQHF. The chain recombines TRBV29-1 with TRBJ1-5; 7 bases are shared with TRBD1. Germline V gives CDR1 SQVTM, CDR2 ANQGSEA. The CDR3 covers 13 residues. J gave up 7 bases and V 6 bases, and 9 bases lay outside the gene matches.

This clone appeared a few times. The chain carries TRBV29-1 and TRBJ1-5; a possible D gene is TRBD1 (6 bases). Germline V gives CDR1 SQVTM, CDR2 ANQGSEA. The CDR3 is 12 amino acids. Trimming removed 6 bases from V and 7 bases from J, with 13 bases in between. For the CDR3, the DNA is TGCAGCGTCGGGACAAGGGGGCAGCCCCAGCATTTT. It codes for CSVGTRGQPQHF.

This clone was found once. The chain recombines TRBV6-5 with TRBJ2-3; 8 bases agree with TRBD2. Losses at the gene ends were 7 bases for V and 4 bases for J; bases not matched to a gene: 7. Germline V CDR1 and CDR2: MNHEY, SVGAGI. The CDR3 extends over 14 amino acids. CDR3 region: CASNAAGGSDTQYF. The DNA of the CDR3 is TGTGCCAGCAACGCGGCGGGAGGTTCAGATACGCAGTATTTT.

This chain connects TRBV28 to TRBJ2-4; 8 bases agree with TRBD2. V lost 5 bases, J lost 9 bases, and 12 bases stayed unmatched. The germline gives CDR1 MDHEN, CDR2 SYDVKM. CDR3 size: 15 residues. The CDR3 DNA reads TGTGCCAGCAGTCCGGGACTAGTAGGAGGGGGCATTCAGTACTTC. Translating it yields CASSPGLVGGGIQYF.

CDR3 nucleotide sequence: TGTGCCAGTACCAAGGGGTCAGGGGCCAACGTCCTGACTTTC. It yields the protein CASTKGSGANVLTF. The J gene is TRBJ2-6, the V gene TRBV19, with D maybe TRBD1 (5 bases). The CDR3 spans 14 residues. Trimming shortened V by 7 bases and J by 4 bases, and 11 bases separated the two germline ends. Germline V gene sequence: CDR1 LNHDA, CDR2 SQIVND (reference sequence).

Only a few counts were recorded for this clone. The CDR3 loop is CASSLPGGAASYEQYF. For the CDR3, the DNA is TGTGCCAGCAGCTTACCGGGTGGGGCAGCCTCCTACGAGCAGTACTTC. The V and J genes are TRBV5-6 and TRBJ2-7, with a weak D call TRBD1 (5 bases). Trimming took off 2 bases at V and 0 bases at J, with 15 bases between the two ends. The germline gives CDR1 SGHDT, CDR2 YYEEEE. The CDR3 loop spans 16 amino acids.

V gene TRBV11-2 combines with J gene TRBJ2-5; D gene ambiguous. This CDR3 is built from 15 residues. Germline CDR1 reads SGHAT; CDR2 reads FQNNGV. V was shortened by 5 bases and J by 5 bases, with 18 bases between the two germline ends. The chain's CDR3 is CASSPSRASRETQYF. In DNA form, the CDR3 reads TGTGCCAGCAGCCCCAGCCGGGCCTCAAGGGAGACCCAGTACTTC.

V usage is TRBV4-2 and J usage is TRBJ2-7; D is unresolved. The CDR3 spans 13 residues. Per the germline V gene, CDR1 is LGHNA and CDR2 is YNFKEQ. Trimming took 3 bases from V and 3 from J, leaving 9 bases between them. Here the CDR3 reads CASSHGDGYEQYF. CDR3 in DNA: TGTGCCAGCAGCCACGGCGACGGCTACGAGCAGTACTTC.

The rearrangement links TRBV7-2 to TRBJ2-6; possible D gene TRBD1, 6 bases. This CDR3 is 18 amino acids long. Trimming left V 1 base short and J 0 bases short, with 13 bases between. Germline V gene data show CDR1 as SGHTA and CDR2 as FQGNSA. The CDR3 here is CASSLVTGITSGANVLTF. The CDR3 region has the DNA TGTGCCAGCAGCTTAGTAACAGGGATTACCTCTGGGGCCAACGTCCTGACTTTC.

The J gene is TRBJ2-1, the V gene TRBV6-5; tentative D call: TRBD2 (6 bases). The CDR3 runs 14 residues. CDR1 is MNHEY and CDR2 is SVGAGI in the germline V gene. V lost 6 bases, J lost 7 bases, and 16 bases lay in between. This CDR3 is CASRGLPSVNEQFF. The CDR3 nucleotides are TGTGCCAGCAGGGGACTTCCCAGTGTGAATGAGCAGTTCTTC.

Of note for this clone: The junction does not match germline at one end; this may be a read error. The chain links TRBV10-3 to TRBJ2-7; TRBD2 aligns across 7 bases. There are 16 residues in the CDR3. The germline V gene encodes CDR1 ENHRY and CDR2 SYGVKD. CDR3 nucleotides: TGTGCCATCCGTGAAAGGGGACTAACTTCTATAGTCGAGCAGTACTTC. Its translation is CAIRERGLTSIVEQYF.

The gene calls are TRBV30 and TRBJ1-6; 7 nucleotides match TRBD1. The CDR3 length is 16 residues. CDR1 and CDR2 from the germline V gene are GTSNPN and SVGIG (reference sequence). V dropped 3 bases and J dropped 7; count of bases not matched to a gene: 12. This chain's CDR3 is CAWRGRRQGENSPLHF. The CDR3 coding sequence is TGTGCCTGGAGGGGTAGGCGGCAGGGGGAAAATTCACCCCTCCACTTT.

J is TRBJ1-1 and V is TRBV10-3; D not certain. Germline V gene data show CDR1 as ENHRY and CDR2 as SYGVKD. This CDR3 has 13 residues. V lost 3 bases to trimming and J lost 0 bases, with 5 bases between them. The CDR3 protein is CAISDRMNTEAFF. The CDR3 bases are TGTGCCATCAGTGATCGGATGAACACTGAAGCTTTCTTT.

DNA for the CDR3: TGTGCCAGCAGCGAGGGAATGACCTACAATGAGCAGTTCTTC. Its protein is CASSEGMTYNEQFF. The genes are TRBV2 and TRBJ2-1; D is possibly TRBD2 (5 bases). Germline CDR1 and CDR2: SNHLY and FYNNEI. V lost 6 bases and J 2 bases, leaving 11 bases between the germline ends. This CDR3 region has 14 residues.

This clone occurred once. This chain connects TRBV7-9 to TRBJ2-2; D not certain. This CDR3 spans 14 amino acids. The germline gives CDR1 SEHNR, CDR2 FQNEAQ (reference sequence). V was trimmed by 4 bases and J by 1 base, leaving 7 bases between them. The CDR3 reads CASSSTGNTGELFF. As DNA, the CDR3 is TGTGCCAGCAGCTCAACTGGGAACACCGGGGAGCTGTTTTTT.

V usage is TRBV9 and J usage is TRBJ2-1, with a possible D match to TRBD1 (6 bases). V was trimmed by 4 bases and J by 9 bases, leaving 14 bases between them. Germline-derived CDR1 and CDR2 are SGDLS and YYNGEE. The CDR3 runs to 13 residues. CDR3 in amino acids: CASSFSRGSEQFF. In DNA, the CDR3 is TGTGCCAGCAGCTTCTCCAGGGGAAGTGAGCAGTTCTTC.

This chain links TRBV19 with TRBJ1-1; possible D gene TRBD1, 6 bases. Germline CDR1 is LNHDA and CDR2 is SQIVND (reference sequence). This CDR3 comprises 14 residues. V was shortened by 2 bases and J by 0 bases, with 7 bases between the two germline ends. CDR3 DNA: TGTGCCAGTAGTATACCAGGGGTGAACACTGAAGCTTTCTTT. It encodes CASSIPGVNTEAFF. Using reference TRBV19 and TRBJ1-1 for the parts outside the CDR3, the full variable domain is DGGITQSPKYLFRKEGQNVTLSCEQNLNHDAMYWYRQDPGQGLRLIYYSQIVNDFQKGDIAEGYSVSREKKESFPLTVTSAQKNPTAFYLCASSIPGVNTEAFFGQGTRLTVV.